One TCR beta chain is described in this entry. Its antigen remains unknown. Libraries were made from TCR beta cDNA, and they carried unique molecular identifiers. Input amounts of 1 to 10 million T cells were used. These gave 500,000 or so cDNA molecules, so each molecule approximated one T cell. TCRdb re-called the PCR reads through MiXCR, storing one row per CDR3 protein. This table holds hundreds of thousands of distinct CDR3 sequences, 55% to 60% found once. This entry is derived from a study of post-analysis software for immune sequencing data. Study context: Courses of disease covered relapsing-remitting, secondary progressive and progressive-relapsing multiple sclerosis.

Study results and caveats: Patients carried roughly 5 TRBV segments more frequently than controls did, and TRBV5-6, TRBV5-1 and TRBV20-1 were among them. Pronounced co-clustering by F measure was evident among identically batched samples. People with multiple sclerosis had a significantly lower normalized Chao1 diversity than controls did.

V was shortened by 6 bases and J by 8 bases, with 22 bases between the two germline ends. CDR1 is SNHLY and CDR2 is FYNNEI in the germline V gene. The CDR3 is 15 amino acids. The sample comprised blood. The chain links TRBV2 to TRBJ1-2, with D tentatively TRBD1 (5 bases). The origin of this receptor is a girl aged 2 to 10 with multiple sclerosis. DNA of the CDR3: TGTGCCAGCAGGGGCCCCCAGGGACGAGGCGGGGGCTACACCTTC. Translation: CASRGPQGRGGGYTF.